The clone carrying this TCR beta chain has just one count. What it binds is not known. The germline gene is not matched at one end of the junction; a read error may be the cause. The library came from three nested PCR rounds adapted from ARM-PCR protocols. Each CDR3 protein gets one entry after TCRdb re-called the multiplex PCR reads with MiXCR. Of fewer than 100,000 distinct CDR3 sequences listed, around 82% were seen once; the top ten hold 21%. The data were taken from a study of tumor and adjacent non-tumor tissue in lung cancer. Background on the study: Patients were aged roughly 31 to 76, ten or so men and roughly 5 women, stage I to III.

Study-level points and caveats: In normal lung, the top 100 clones were significantly more dominant than in tumor. Compared with tumor, normal lung showed significantly lower TCR diversity.

Germline V gene lookup returns CDR1 LGHNA and CDR2 YNFKEQ. The length of the CDR3 is 14 residues. RNA was extracted from bulk tissue without any cell sorting. The normal lung tissue was taken more than 3 cm from the tumor edge. Between August and November 2014, newly diagnosed, chemotherapy-naive lung cancer patients underwent thoracic surgery in China. The chain carries TRBV4-2 and TRBJ2-2; unclear D gene. This sequence was found in a woman aged 50 to 60 with non-small cell lung cancer. The sequenced sample consisted of distant non-tumor lung tissue. In nucleotides, the CDR3 is TGTGTCAGCGCCCTTAAGAAGAATACCGGGGAGCTGTTTTTT. It encodes CVSALKKNTGELFF.